These 9 T cell receptor beta chains came from one sample sequenced in a study of CD8+ T cells in alopecia areata. The sequencing template was cDNA reverse transcribed from extracted RNA. Repertoires were generated with immunoSEQ multiplex PCR, while TCRdb's copy carries only in-frame clones and drops some. The sample shows approximately 210,000 clones, 66% of them seen only once. Described treatment: oral pan-JAK inhibitor, 5-10 mg twice daily. The source was CD4+ T cells sorted from blood, collected at approximately week 42, from a patient treated with tofacitinib. The receptors were sampled from a human donor with alopecia areata.

This chain joins TRBV28 and TRBJ2-7, with D unclear. This CDR3 is 14 amino acids long. From germline, CDR1 is MDHEN and CDR2 SYDVKM. V was cut by 2 bases and J by 3 bases, with 11 bases left in between. Here the CDR3 DNA reads TGTGCCAGCAGTTTACCCTCCTTCCACTACGAGCAGTACTTC. It codes for CASSLPSFHYEQYF.

This clone has only a few counts. CDR3 DNA: TGTGCCAGCAGTGTGCGGGGGCATTTGACCTACGAGCAGTACTTC. Protein: CASSVRGHLTYEQYF. The chain uses TRBV6-1 and TRBJ2-7; D perhaps matches TRBD2 (7 bases). This CDR3 is built from 15 residues. V was clipped by 4 bases and J by 2 bases, with 15 bases between them. Germline V gene sequence: CDR1 MNHNS, CDR2 SASEGT.

This clone was recorded once. J is TRBJ2-3 and V is TRBV9; 10 nucleotides agree with TRBD2. This CDR3 has 15 amino acids. V gave up 4 bases and J gave up 3 bases; unmatched junction bases: 5. Germline CDR1 reads SGDLS; CDR2 reads YYNGEE. CDR3 bases: TGTGCCAGCAGCCCGTTAGCGGGGGGAACAGATACGCAGTATTTT. This encodes CASSPLAGGTDTQYF.

This clone was found a few times. This chain joins TRBV29-1 and TRBJ2-6; 8 positions agree with TRBD1. Germline values: CDR1 SQVTM, CDR2 ANQGSEA. V trimming: 5 bases; J trimming: 4 bases; junction bases outside the gene matches: 16. The CDR3 is made up of 18 amino acids. The CDR3 region has the DNA TGCAGCGTTCAATCCGCCGGGACAGGTGATACCGGGGCCAACGTCCTGACTTTC. Amino acids: CSVQSAGTGDTGANVLTF.

This chain joins TRBV20-1 and TRBJ2-1; perhaps D is TRBD1 or TRBD2 (5 bases each). The CDR3 is made up of 10 amino acids. The germline gives CDR1 DFQATT, CDR2 SNEGSKA (reference sequence). Trimming removed 5 bases at V and 7 bases at J, with 6 bases between. The CDR3 loop is CSAEGNEQFF. DNA of the CDR3: TGCAGTGCTGAGGGGAATGAGCAGTTCTTC.

The chain recombines TRBV7-8 with TRBJ2-3; D unresolved. With 8 bases removed from V and 0 bases from J, the gap between germline ends came to 21 bases. Per the germline V gene, CDR1 is SGHVS and CDR2 is FQNEAQ. The CDR3 runs 17 residues. The CDR3 sequence: CASGYYGGGFSTDTQYF. The CDR3 nucleotides are TGTGCCAGCGGATATTACGGCGGTGGATTTAGCACAGATACGCAGTATTTT.

This chain uses TRBV4-1 with TRBJ2-5; 11 nucleotides line up with TRBD1. In germline, CDR1 is MGHRA, CDR2 YSYEKL. This CDR3 spans 16 amino acids. V lost 0 bases, J lost 4 bases, and 4 bases stayed unmatched. The CDR3, as DNA: TGCGCCAGCAGCCAAGAAAGGACAGGGGGCCGAGAGACCCAGTACTTC. This encodes CASSQERTGGRETQYF.

The chain recombines TRBV30 with TRBJ2-7; 9 bases are a match to TRBD1. This CDR3 has 15 amino acids. Germline V lookup: CDR1 GTSNPN, CDR2 SVGIG (reference sequence). Trimming at V came to 3 bases and at J to 3 bases, leaving 9 bases not matched to a gene. In nucleotides, the CDR3 is TGTGCCTGGAGCGCCCGGGACAGGGCGTTCTACGAGCAGTACTTC. Protein sequence: CAWSARDRAFYEQYF.

The chain uses TRBV4-3 and TRBJ2-7; maybe TRBD1 (6 bases). Trimming removed 1 base from V and 5 bases from J, with 15 bases in between. Germline CDR1 reads LGHNA; CDR2 reads YSLEER. The CDR3 sequence is 15 residues long. The CDR3 bases are TGCGCCAGCAGCCAAGCGGTACAGGGTAGGGACGAGCAGTACTTC. It translates to CASSQAVQGRDEQYF.